Each of the 20 T cell receptor beta chains below was sequenced from the same sample in a study of blood T cell repertoires in COVID-19 (dated by TCRdb to the early 2020s). The receptor library was made with the immunoSEQ multiplex PCR assay. Held by TCRdb, this immuneACCESS table contains in-frame sequences only and omits some clones. Under half of the omission traces to an unresolved V gene where checked; the cause of the rest is unknown. The sample table holds 96,000 or so clones, of which 90% were seen once. The ten largest clones capture 1.5% to 2% of the sample. Input material: peripheral blood. The receptors shown here come from a man aged 55 to 70 with acute or convalescent COVID-19.

The V call is TRBV11-2, the J call TRBJ2-7; TRBD2 agrees at 7 bases. Germline V gives CDR1 SGHAT, CDR2 FQNNGV. The CDR3 length is 15 residues. The junction had 3 bases not matched to a gene; V was cut back by 1 base and J by 0 bases. The CDR3 here is CASSLAAGNSYEQYF. CDR3 nucleotides: TGTGCCAGCAGCTTAGCAGCGGGAAACTCCTACGAGCAGTACTTC.

The chain is built from TRBV30 and TRBJ2-1; no firm D call. The CDR3 contains 14 residues. Looked up from germline, CDR1 is GTSNPN and CDR2 is SVGIG (reference sequence). V was cut by 8 bases and J by 0 bases, with 14 bases left in between. The CDR3 sequence is CAANNPSSYNEQFF. Written as DNA, the CDR3 is TGTGCCGCGAATAACCCAAGCTCCTACAATGAGCAGTTCTTC.

The J gene is TRBJ2-1, the V gene TRBV6-5, with D possibly TRBD2 on 8 matching bases. This CDR3 is built from 15 residues. V was shortened by 7 bases and J by 7 bases, with 20 bases between the two germline ends. CDR1 and CDR2 (germline): MNHEY, SVGAGI. CDR3 sequence reads: CASIPGRGQRNEQFF. In DNA form, the CDR3 reads TGTGCCAGCATCCCCGGGAGGGGGCAACGGAATGAGCAGTTCTTC.

The chain recombines TRBV5-4 with TRBJ2-1; tentative D call: TRBD1 (5 bases). The CDR3 runs 13 residues. Germline loops: CDR1 SGHNT, CDR2 YYREEE (reference sequence). V was pared by 4 bases and J by 5 bases, with 10 bases between. The CDR3 nucleotides are TGTGCCAGCAGCCAGACAGCTAACAATGAGCAGTTCTTC. Translated: CASSQTANNEQFF.

The chain links TRBV7-3 to TRBJ2-3, with TRBD2 matching over 7 bases. Trimming took 5 bases from V and 3 from J; bases not matched to a gene: 5. The CDR3 loop spans 14 amino acids. Germline V gives CDR1 SGHTA, CDR2 FQGTGA. The CDR3 DNA follows: TGTGCCAGCAGCCCAGGACTAGTAACAGATACGCAGTATTTT. Amino acid sequence: CASSPGLVTDTQYF.

V usage is TRBV3-1 (or the pseudogene TRBV3-2) and J usage is TRBJ1-1; D is unresolved. This CDR3 spans 11 amino acids. Germline CDR1 LGHDT, CDR2 YNNKEL (reference sequence). The ends were cut back, 1 base at V and 7 bases at J, with 4 bases in the middle. For the CDR3, the DNA is TGTGCCAGCAGCCAAGCCCTTGAAGCTTTCTTT. The encoded protein is CASSQALEAFF.

The rearrangement joins TRBV5-1 to TRBJ1-2; D might be TRBD1 (6 bases). Germline V gene sequence: CDR1 SGHRS, CDR2 YFSETQ. Trimming pared 2 bases from V and 2 bases from J, leaving 7 bases between. The CDR3 is made up of 13 amino acids. CDR3 sequence: CASSFGTNYGYTF. Here the CDR3 DNA reads TGCGCCAGCAGCTTCGGGACAAACTATGGCTACACCTTC.

The chain recombines TRBV19 with TRBJ2-1; D may be TRBD2 (7 bases). Germline V gives CDR1 LNHDA, CDR2 SQIVND (reference sequence). This CDR3 comprises 15 residues. Trimming took off 5 bases at V and 3 bases at J, with 14 bases between the two ends. Here the CDR3 DNA reads TGTGCCAGTAGTTTATGGGGGGGCTTCTACAATGAGCAGTTCTTC. It translates to CASSLWGGFYNEQFF.

The rearrangement joins TRBV9 to TRBJ2-2; 9 bases are shared with TRBD2. The junction had 6 bases not matched to a gene; V was cut back by 0 bases and J by 6 bases. The CDR3 has 16 residues. Germline CDR1 and CDR2: SGDLS and YYNGEE. The CDR3 nucleotides read TGTGCCAGCAGCGTAGGGACTAGCGCATTCGCCGGGGAGCTGTTTTTT. This encodes CASSVGTSAFAGELFF.

The count of this clone is one. J is TRBJ2-7 and V is TRBV5-4, with no clear D. The germline V gene encodes CDR1 SGHNT and CDR2 YYREEE (reference sequence). Trimming pared 1 base from V and 2 bases from J, leaving 10 bases between. CDR3 size: 14 residues. Here the CDR3 DNA reads TGTGCCAGCAGCTTGCAAGGCGGAGCCTACGAGCAGTACTTC. Amino acid sequence: CASSLQGGAYEQYF.

This chain links TRBV24-1 with TRBJ1-2; D remains unclear. Trimming removed 1 base from V and 4 bases from J, with 9 bases in between. This CDR3 is 14 amino acids long. Germline V gene data show CDR1 as KGHDR and CDR2 as SFDVKD. The CDR3 is CATSDFGRSYGYTF. The CDR3 DNA follows: TGTGCCACCAGTGATTTTGGCAGATCCTATGGCTACACCTTC.

The rearrangement links TRBV5-4 to TRBJ2-5, with a tentative D call TRBD2 (6 bases). Germline V gene sequence: CDR1 SGHNT, CDR2 YYREEE (reference sequence). The CDR3 spans 14 residues. Trimming cost V 7 bases and J 1 base, with 14 bases left between them. The CDR3 DNA sequence: TGTGCCAGCGGAAAGAGCGGGCCCCAAGAGACCCAGTACTTC. Translated, it gives CASGKSGPQETQYF.

CDR3 sequence (DNA): TGTGCCAGCAGCCGAGTAGACAGCAACTATGGCTACACCTTC. Its translation is CASSRVDSNYGYTF. The chain combines TRBV14 with TRBJ1-2, with D maybe TRBD1 (5 bases). Trimming removed 4 bases from V and 2 bases from J, with 11 bases in between. Germline V gives CDR1 SGHDN, CDR2 FVKESK. CDR3 length: 14 residues.

This rearrangement joins TRBV28 to TRBJ1-5; D is possibly TRBD1 (5 bases). Germline values: CDR1 MDHEN, CDR2 SYDVKM. The CDR3 consists of 15 residues. V was cut by 5 bases and J by 7 bases, with 18 bases left in between. CDR3 sequence reads: CASSLLRGGRQPQHF. For the CDR3, the DNA is TGTGCCAGCAGTCTCCTTCGGGGGGGACGACAGCCCCAGCATTTT. Supplemented by reference TRBV28 and TRBJ1-5, the full variable domain reads DVKVTQSSRYLVKRTGEKVFLECVQDMDHENMFWYRQDPGLGLRLIYFSYDVKMKEKGDIPEGYSVSREKKERFSLILESASTNQTSMYLCASSLLRGGRQPQHFGDGTRLSIL.

This clone was observed once. The J gene is TRBJ2-3, the V gene TRBV7-9; no clear D. The ends were cut back, 2 bases at V and 6 bases at J, with 6 bases in the middle. This CDR3 region has 12 residues. Germline values: CDR1 SEHNR, CDR2 FQNEAQ (reference sequence). CDR3 DNA sequence: TGTGCCAGCAGCTTAAAAGCTGATACGCAGTATTTT. Its translation: CASSLKADTQYF.

This clone was seen just once. J is TRBJ2-1 and V is TRBV15; 8 bases are a match to TRBD2. Per germline, CDR1 LNHNV and CDR2 YYDKDF (reference sequence). The V segment lost 1 base and the J segment 2 bases; nucleotides outside the gene matches: 4. The CDR3 is made up of 16 amino acids. CDR3 in DNA: TGTGCCACCAGCAGAGGGAGCGGGAGCACCTACAATGAGCAGTTCTTC. Translated: CATSRGSGSTYNEQFF.

The gene calls are TRBV6-6 and TRBJ1-3; 7 bases match TRBD1. CDR1 and CDR2 from the germline V gene are MNHNY and SVGAGI (reference sequence). The CDR3 runs 15 residues. The trim removed 2 bases at V and 3 bases at J, leaving 4 bases unmatched. CDR3 region: CASSYPTGRGNTIYF. CDR3 in DNA: TGTGCCAGCAGTTACCCGACAGGGCGTGGAAACACCATATATTTT.

This chain links TRBV5-6 with TRBJ2-7; 7 nucleotides match TRBD1. The length of the CDR3 is 15 residues. Germline loops: CDR1 SGHDT, CDR2 YYEEEE. V lost 4 bases, J lost 2 bases, and 9 bases stayed unmatched. CDR3 nucleotide sequence: TGTGCCAGCAGCCCGACAGGGTTTAGGGCCTACGAGCAGTACTTC. Translating gives CASSPTGFRAYEQYF.

The chain combines TRBV5-6 with TRBJ2-3; 7 bases fit TRBD2. This CDR3 comprises 12 residues. Germline V CDR1 and CDR2: SGHDT, YYEEEE. V was pared by 3 bases and J by 9 bases, with 4 bases of the junction left unmatched. Here the CDR3 reads CASSWGGWTQYF. In nucleotides, the CDR3 is TGTGCCAGCAGCTGGGGAGGGTGGACGCAGTATTTT.

The V gene is TRBV19, the J gene TRBJ2-5; the D gene is possibly TRBD2 (6 bases). The CDR3 is 15 amino acids. Trimming shortened V by 5 bases and J by 5 bases, and 18 bases separated the two germline ends. CDR1 is LNHDA and CDR2 is SQIVND in the germline V gene (reference sequence). The CDR3 nucleotides are TGTGCCAGTAGTCCCCATAGCGGCCTTGGGGAGACCCAGTACTTC. It is translated as CASSPHSGLGETQYF.